The 5 T cell receptor beta chains presented below share a single source sample, sequenced in a study of cytomegalovirus exposure and HLA in healthy donors. This PCR relied on a set of 60 Vbeta primers and 13 Jbeta primers. TCRdb keeps only in-frame clones here, not all; method: immunoSEQ multiplex PCR. The repertoire holds 170,000 or so clones, with approximately 88% as singletons. The sequenced sample consisted of PBMCs. The receptors stem from a boy between 2 and 10 years old in good health and CMV-seronegative.

In its sample, this clone was seen once. The J gene is TRBJ1-1, the V gene TRBV20-1; tentatively, D is TRBD1 (5 bases). Germline V gene sequence: CDR1 DFQATT, CDR2 SNEGSKA (reference sequence). Between the trimmed V and J ends, which lost 3 bases and 11 bases, there was a span of 13 bases. CDR3 length equals 11 residues. The CDR3 spells CSARGGASAFF. The CDR3 DNA sequence: TGCAGTGCTAGGGGCGGGGCTTCGGCTTTCTTT.

Here the CDR3 reads CASSKGGWAGAPYNEQFF. As DNA, the CDR3 is TGTGCCAGCAGCAAAGGGGGCTGGGCGGGAGCCCCATACAATGAGCAGTTCTTC. The chain couples TRBV21-1 to TRBJ2-1; the table gives TRBD2 as D, unverified against the DNA. TRBV21-1 is described as a pseudogene. The CDR3 loop spans 18 amino acids.

This chain joins TRBV27 and TRBJ2-1, with 10 bases that match TRBD1. CDR1 and CDR2 (germline): MNHEY, SMNVEV (reference sequence). This CDR3 has 16 amino acids. Trimming at V came to 0 bases and at J to 6 bases, leaving 5 bases not matched to a gene. CDR3 region: CASSLSPGQGINEQFF. The CDR3 DNA is TGTGCCAGCAGTTTATCGCCGGGACAGGGGATCAATGAGCAGTTCTTC.

The chain links TRBV4-1 to TRBJ1-1; tentative D call: TRBD1 (6 bases). The germline V gene encodes CDR1 MGHRA and CDR2 YSYEKL. The CDR3 has 14 amino acids. V was shortened by 5 bases and J by 1 base, with 11 bases between the two germline ends. CDR3: CASSWGHENTEAFF. The CDR3 DNA follows: TGCGCCAGCAGCTGGGGGCATGAGAACACTGAAGCTTTCTTT.

The chain couples TRBV10-2 to TRBJ2-1, with D maybe TRBD2 (6 bases). The CDR3 contains 13 residues. Germline V gives CDR1 WSHSY, CDR2 SAAADI. Deletions cut 3 bases from V and 9 bases from J, with 12 bases between. CDR3: CASSDPTSSEQFF. The CDR3, as DNA: TGCGCCAGCAGTGACCCGACTAGTAGTGAGCAGTTCTTC.